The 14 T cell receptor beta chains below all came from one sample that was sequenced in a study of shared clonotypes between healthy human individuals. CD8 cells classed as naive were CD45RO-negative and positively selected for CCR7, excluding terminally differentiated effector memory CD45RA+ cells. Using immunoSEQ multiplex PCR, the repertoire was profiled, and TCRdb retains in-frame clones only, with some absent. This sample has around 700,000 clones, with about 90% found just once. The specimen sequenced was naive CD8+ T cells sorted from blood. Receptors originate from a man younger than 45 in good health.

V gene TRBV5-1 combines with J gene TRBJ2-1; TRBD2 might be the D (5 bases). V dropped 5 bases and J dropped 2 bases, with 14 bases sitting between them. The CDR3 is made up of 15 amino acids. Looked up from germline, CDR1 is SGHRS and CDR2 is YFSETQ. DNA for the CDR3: TGCGCCAGCAGAGCTATCGGGGAGACCTACAATGAGCAGTTCTTC. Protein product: CASRAIGETYNEQFF.

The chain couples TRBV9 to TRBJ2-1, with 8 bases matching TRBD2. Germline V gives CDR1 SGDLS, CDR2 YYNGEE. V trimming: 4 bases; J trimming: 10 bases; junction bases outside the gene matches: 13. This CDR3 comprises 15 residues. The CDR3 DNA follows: TGTGCCAGCAGCACCACAGGGTCGGGGGGGCACGAGCAGTTCTTC. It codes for CASSTTGSGGHEQFF.

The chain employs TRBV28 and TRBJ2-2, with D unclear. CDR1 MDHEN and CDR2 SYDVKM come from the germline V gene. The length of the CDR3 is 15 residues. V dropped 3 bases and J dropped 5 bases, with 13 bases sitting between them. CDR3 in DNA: TGTGCCAGCAGTTTGATGCAGGTTGGGACCGGGGAGCTGTTTTTT. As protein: CASSLMQVGTGELFF.

This CDR3 is CASSFLTSPDTQYF. CDR3 DNA: TGTGCCAGCAGTTTCTTGACTAGTCCAGATACGCAGTATTTT. V usage is TRBV28 and J usage is TRBJ2-3; TRBD2 might be the D (6 bases). V was cut by 3 bases and J by 4 bases, with 11 bases left in between. The CDR3 has 14 amino acids. Germline V lookup: CDR1 MDHEN, CDR2 SYDVKM.

The CDR3 reads CASSSSSRQETQYF. CDR3 DNA sequence: TGTGCCAGCAGCTCGTCTTCTCGACAAGAGACCCAGTACTTC. The J gene is TRBJ2-5, the V gene TRBV7-9, with unresolved D. This CDR3 comprises 14 residues. Germline V CDR1 and CDR2: SEHNR, FQNEAQ (reference sequence). V lost 4 bases and J 2 bases, leaving 11 bases between the germline ends.

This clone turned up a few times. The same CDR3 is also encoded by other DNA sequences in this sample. The CDR3 loop is CASSLGDEQFF. As DNA, the CDR3 is TGTGCCAGCAGCTTAGGGGATGAGCAGTTCTTC. The chain couples TRBV7-9 to TRBJ2-1; D not resolved. Germline V gene lookup returns CDR1 SEHNR and CDR2 FQNEAQ (reference sequence). This CDR3 region has 11 residues. V was clipped by 1 base and J by 8 bases, with 3 bases between them.

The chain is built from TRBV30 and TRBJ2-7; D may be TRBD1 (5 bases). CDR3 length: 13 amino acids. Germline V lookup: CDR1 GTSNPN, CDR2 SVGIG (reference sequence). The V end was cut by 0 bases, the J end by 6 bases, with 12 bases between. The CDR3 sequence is CAWSVQVEPEQYF. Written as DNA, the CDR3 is TGTGCCTGGAGTGTACAGGTGGAGCCCGAGCAGTACTTC.

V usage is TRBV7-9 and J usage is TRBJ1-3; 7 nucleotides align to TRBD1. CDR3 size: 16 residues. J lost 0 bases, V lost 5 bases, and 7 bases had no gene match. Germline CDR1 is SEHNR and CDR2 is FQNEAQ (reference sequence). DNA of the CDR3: TGTGCCAGCAGCGTGATAAGGGACAGCTCTGGAAACACCATATATTTT. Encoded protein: CASSVIRDSSGNTIYF.

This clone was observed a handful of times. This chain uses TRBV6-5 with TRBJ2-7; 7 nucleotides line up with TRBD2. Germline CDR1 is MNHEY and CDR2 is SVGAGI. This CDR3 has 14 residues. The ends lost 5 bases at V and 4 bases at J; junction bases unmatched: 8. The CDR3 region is CASSPRDYLYEQYF. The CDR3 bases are TGTGCCAGCAGTCCCCGGGACTACTTGTACGAGCAGTACTTC.

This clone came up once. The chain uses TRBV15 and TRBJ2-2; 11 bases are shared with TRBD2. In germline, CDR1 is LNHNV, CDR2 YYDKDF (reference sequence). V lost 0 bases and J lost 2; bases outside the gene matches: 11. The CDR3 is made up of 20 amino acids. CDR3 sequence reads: CATSRDLLAGDRGNTGELFF. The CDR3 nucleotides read TGTGCCACCAGCAGAGATCTACTAGCGGGAGACCGTGGCAACACCGGGGAGCTGTTTTTT.

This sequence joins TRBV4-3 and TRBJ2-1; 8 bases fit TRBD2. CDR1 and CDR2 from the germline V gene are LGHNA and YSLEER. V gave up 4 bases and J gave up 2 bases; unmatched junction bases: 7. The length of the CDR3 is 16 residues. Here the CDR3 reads CASSPRLAGTYNEQFF. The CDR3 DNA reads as TGCGCCAGCAGCCCCCGTTTAGCGGGGACCTACAATGAGCAGTTCTTC.

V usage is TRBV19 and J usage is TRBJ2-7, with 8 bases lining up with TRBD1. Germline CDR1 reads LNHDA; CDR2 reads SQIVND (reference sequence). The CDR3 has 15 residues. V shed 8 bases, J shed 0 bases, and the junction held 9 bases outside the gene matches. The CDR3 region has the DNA TGTGCCAGTGCTCCGGGACAGGACCTCTCCTACGAGCAGTACTTC. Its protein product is CASAPGQDLSYEQYF. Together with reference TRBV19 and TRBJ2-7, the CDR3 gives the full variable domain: DGGITQSPKYLFRKEGQNVTLSCEQNLNHDAMYWYRQDPGQGLRLIYYSQIVNDFQKGDIAEGYSVSREKKESFPLTVTSAQKNPTAFYLCASAPGQDLSYEQYFGPGTRLTVT.

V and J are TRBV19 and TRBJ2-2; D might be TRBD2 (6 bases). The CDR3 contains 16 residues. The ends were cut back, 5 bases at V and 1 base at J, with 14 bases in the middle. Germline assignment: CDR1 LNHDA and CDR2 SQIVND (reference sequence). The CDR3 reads CASSAPFGRNTGELFF. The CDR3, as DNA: TGTGCCAGTAGTGCCCCTTTCGGGAGGAACACCGGGGAGCTGTTTTTT.

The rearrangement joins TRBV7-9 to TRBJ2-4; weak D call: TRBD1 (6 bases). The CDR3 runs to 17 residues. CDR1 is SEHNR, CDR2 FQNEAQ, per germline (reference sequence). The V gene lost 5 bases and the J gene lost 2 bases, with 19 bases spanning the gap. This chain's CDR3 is CASSSPSVGTSKNIQYF. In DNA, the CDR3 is TGTGCCAGCAGCAGCCCCTCGGTCGGGACATCCAAAAACATTCAGTACTTC. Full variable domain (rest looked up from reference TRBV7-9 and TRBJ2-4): DTGVSQNPRHKITKRGQNVTFRCDPISEHNRLYWYRQTLGQGPEFLTYFQNEAQLEKSRLLSDRFSAERPKGSFSTLEIQRTEQGDSAMYLCASSSPSVGTSKNIQYFGAGTRLSVL.